This entry lists 22 T cell receptor beta chains sequenced from one sample in a study of T cell repertoires in cytomegalovirus infection. One entry per CDR3 protein results from TCRdb running MiXCR on the reads. The sample consists of 800,000 to 950,000 distinct CDR3 sequences, 32% of them appearing once. These receptors lack a known antigen. The sequencing here drew on cultured CD8+ T cells from PBMCs, taken from culture after CMV antigen stimulation. The receptors originated from a human donor in good health (CMV status not recorded). Some clones in this sample may be carry-over from other donors' samples.

In regard to this clonotype: One end of the junction varies from germline; a read error may be responsible. This chain uses TRBV4-1 with TRBJ1-2; D is ambiguous. Germline-derived CDR1 and CDR2 are MGHRA and YSYEKL. This CDR3 is 14 amino acids long. CDR3 residues: CAGSQGEGDYGYTF. Written as DNA, the CDR3 is TGCGCCGGCAGCCAAGGCGAGGGTGACTATGGCTACACCTTC.

In its sample, this clonotype was seen a few times. CDR3 DNA sequence: TGTGCCAGTAGTATAAATAAAGGTCAGCCCCAGCATTTT. Its protein is CASSINKGQPQHF. V and J are TRBV19 and TRBJ1-5; D is unresolved. Trimming shortened V by 2 bases and J by 6 bases, and 8 bases separated the two germline ends. The germline gives CDR1 LNHDA, CDR2 SQIVND (reference sequence). The CDR3 totals 13 residues.

This clonotype appeared many times. V gene TRBV11-2 combines with J gene TRBJ2-3; 8 bases line up with TRBD1. The germline CDR1 and CDR2 sequences are SGHAT and FQNNGV. The CDR3 has 16 amino acids. Trimming took 5 bases from V and 0 from J; bases not matched to a gene: 7. Written as DNA, the CDR3 is TGTGCCAGCAGCCCAGGACAGGGAATTAGCACAGATACGCAGTATTTT. It codes for CASSPGQGISTDTQYF.

The chain carries TRBV28 and TRBJ2-2, with TRBD1 as a possible D gene (5 bases). The germline V gene has CDR1 MDHEN and CDR2 SYDVKM. The V end lost 3 bases, the J end lost 7 bases, and 15 bases lay between the germline ends. CDR3 length: 15 residues. This CDR3 reads CASSLAAGSSGELFF. The CDR3 DNA is TGTGCCAGCAGTTTGGCCGCAGGGTCAAGCGGGGAGCTGTTTTTT.

The chain couples TRBV7-9 to TRBJ1-2; possibly TRBD1 for D (5 bases). Germline CDR1 is SEHNR and CDR2 is FQNEAQ (reference sequence). The CDR3 loop spans 18 amino acids. Trimming took 0 bases from V and 2 from J, leaving 19 bases between them. CDR3 region: CASSLAGAGYQINYGYTF. The CDR3 DNA reads TGTGCCAGCAGCTTAGCTGGGGCAGGGTATCAGATCAACTATGGCTACACCTTC. Full variable domain (remainder filled in from reference TRBV7-9 and TRBJ1-2): DTGVSQNPRHKITKRGQNVTFRCDPISEHNRLYWYRQTLGQGPEFLTYFQNEAQLEKSRLLSDRFSAERPKGSFSTLEIQRTEQGDSAMYLCASSLAGAGYQINYGYTFGSGTRLTVV.

The chain uses TRBV27 and TRBJ1-2, with a possible D match to TRBD1 (5 bases). The germline CDR1 and CDR2 sequences are MNHEY and SMNVEV (reference sequence). The V gene lost 7 bases and the J gene lost 0 bases, with 12 bases spanning the gap. CDR3 length equals 14 residues. The CDR3 here is CASKGSGPNYGYTF. CDR3 DNA sequence: TGTGCCAGCAAGGGGTCGGGTCCTAACTATGGCTACACCTTC.

The J gene is TRBJ2-1, the V gene TRBV6-6; 14 bases match TRBD2. With 5 bases clipped from V and 5 bases from J, the junction kept 8 bases outside the gene matches. The CDR3 has 17 residues. CDR1 and CDR2 from the germline V gene are MNHNY and SVGAGI (reference sequence). The CDR3 protein is CASSGGTSGGLNNEQFF. CDR3 nucleotide sequence: TGTGCCAGCAGTGGAGGGACTAGCGGGGGACTCAACAATGAGCAGTTCTTC.

This clonotype was observed a few times. The CDR3 is CSATTLGSRYEQYV. The CDR3 DNA reads TGCAGTGCTACAACCCTCGGGAGCCGCTACGAGCAGTACGTC. The gene calls are TRBV20-1 and TRBJ2-7; tentatively, D is TRBD2 (6 bases). From germline, CDR1 is DFQATT and CDR2 SNEGSKA (reference sequence). The V and J ends lost 4 bases and 3 bases respectively, with 16 bases between them. CDR3 length: 14 residues.

As regards this clonotype: An end of the junction does not agree with germline; a read error may underlie this. This rearrangement joins TRBV7-9 to TRBJ1-1; D uncertain. The CDR3 contains 8 residues. The germline V gene encodes CDR1 SEHNR and CDR2 FQNEAQ (reference sequence). The CDR3 reads CASTLKIF. In DNA, the CDR3 is TGTGCCAGCACCTTAAAGATCTTT.

This clonotype was detected a few times. The chain couples TRBV27 to TRBJ1-5, with 9 bases that match TRBD1. Germline lookup yields CDR1 MNHEY and CDR2 SMNVEV (reference sequence). The CDR3 is made up of 14 amino acids. The J segment lost 5 bases and the V segment lost 5 bases, leaving 4 bases of the junction unmatched. CDR3 coding DNA: TGTGCCAGCAGTCACGGACAGGGGCATCAGCCCCAGCATTTT. Translated, it gives CASSHGQGHQPQHF.

This clonotype has a count of ten or more. The rearrangement uses TRBV12-5 and TRBJ1-1; D might be TRBD1 (6 bases). The V gene's germline CDR1 is LGHNT and CDR2 FRNRAP. V lost 6 bases to trimming and J lost 5 bases, with 13 bases between them. This CDR3 is built from 13 residues. The CDR3 DNA follows: TGTGCTAGTGGCTACAGGGAAAGGACTGAAGCTTTCTTT. It codes for CASGYRERTEAFF.

The chain couples TRBV5-1 to TRBJ2-1; D unclear. Germline CDR1 SGHRS, CDR2 YFSETQ. The CDR3 covers 14 residues. Trimming cost V 4 bases and J 3 bases, with 11 bases left between them. CDR3 region: CASSQKDVYNEQFF. In nucleotides, the CDR3 is TGCGCCAGCAGCCAAAAGGACGTCTACAATGAGCAGTTCTTC.

The chain combines TRBV28 with TRBJ2-7, with a tentative D call TRBD2 (6 bases). CDR1 and CDR2 from the germline V gene are MDHEN and SYDVKM. Trimming left V 1 base short and J 6 bases short, with 7 bases between. This CDR3 spans 12 amino acids. CDR3 sequence: CASSLFGGEQYV. The CDR3 DNA reads as TGTGCCAGCAGTTTATTCGGGGGCGAGCAGTACGTC.

The V call is TRBV20-1, the J call TRBJ1-4; no clear D. V was shortened by 3 bases and J by 0 bases, with 11 bases between the two germline ends. CDR1 DFQATT and CDR2 SNEGSKA come from the germline V gene (reference sequence). The CDR3 contains 15 residues. The CDR3 DNA reads as TGCAGTGCTAGGGACTTAGACTCAACTAATGAAAAACTGTTTTTT. This translates into CSARDLDSTNEKLFF.

The chain joins TRBV27 to TRBJ1-3, with 9 bases fitting TRBD1. The V gene's germline CDR1 is MNHEY and CDR2 SMNVEV (reference sequence). V gave up 0 bases and J gave up 7 bases; unmatched junction bases: 4. The CDR3 contains 15 residues. The CDR3 DNA follows: TGTGCCAGCAGTTTATCCGGGACAGGGATCAACACCATATATTTT. Protein: CASSLSGTGINTIYF.

This clonotype was seen many times. The chain carries TRBV6-6 and TRBJ1-2, with 8 bases aligning to TRBD1. The CDR3 spans 16 residues. The germline V gene has CDR1 MNHNY and CDR2 SVGAGI (reference sequence). J was trimmed by 2 bases and V by 5 bases; bases with no gene match: 10. CDR3 in amino acids: CASSLTRTGLNYGYTF. The CDR3 DNA sequence: TGTGCCAGCAGTCTAACCCGGACAGGGTTAAACTATGGCTACACCTTC.

The chain has TRBV2 and TRBJ1-3, with 7 bases identical to TRBD1. CDR1 and CDR2 from the germline V gene are SNHLY and FYNNEI. The CDR3 extends over 12 amino acids. Written as DNA, the CDR3 is TGTGCGAAGCAGGGGGAGTTGGACACCATATATTTT. It is translated as CAKQGELDTIYF.

The rearrangement uses TRBV19 and TRBJ1-4; TRBD1 might be the D (5 bases). In germline, CDR1 is LNHDA, CDR2 SQIVND (reference sequence). The CDR3 loop spans 15 amino acids. V lost 5 bases to trimming and J lost 6 bases, with 16 bases between them. The CDR3 DNA sequence: TGTGCCAGTAGTTTTGATTCGGGGCAGGATGAAAAACTGTTTTTT. Translated, it gives CASSFDSGQDEKLFF.

This clonotype was counted between two and nine times. This chain connects TRBV28 to TRBJ1-4; TRBD1 agrees at 7 bases. The germline V gene encodes CDR1 MDHEN and CDR2 SYDVKM. The CDR3 is 14 residues long. V shed 5 bases, J shed 6 bases, and the junction held 6 bases outside the gene matches. The CDR3 nucleotides are TGTGCCAGCAGTCGTCAGGGGGGGGATGAAAAACTGTTTTTT. It translates to CASSRQGGDEKLFF. The entire variable domain, with the rest obtained from reference TRBV28 and TRBJ1-4, is as follows: DVKVTQSSRYLVKRTGEKVFLECVQDMDHENMFWYRQDPGLGLRLIYFSYDVKMKEKGDIPEGYSVSREKKERFSLILESASTNQTSMYLCASSRQGGDEKLFFGSGTQLSVL.

Of note for this clonotype: A much larger clone is a single base away; this may be a read error. The chain links TRBV7-6 to TRBJ2-7; 8 bases align to TRBD1. J was trimmed by 7 bases and V by 5 bases; bases with no gene match: 7. The germline gives CDR1 SGHVS, CDR2 FNYEAQ. CDR3 length equals 13 residues. The CDR3 DNA follows: TGTGCCAGCAGCCGGACAGGGATTGAAGAGCAGTACTTC. Amino acid sequence: CASSRTGIEEQYF.

Many counts were recorded for this clonotype. The CDR3 reads CASKEMPGDSYEQYF. For the CDR3, the DNA is TGTGCCAGCAAAGAAATGCCTGGGGATTCGTACGAGCAGTACTTC. This sequence joins TRBV27 and TRBJ2-7; D call uncertain. In germline, CDR1 is MNHEY, CDR2 SMNVEV (reference sequence). The V and J ends lost 7 bases and 4 bases respectively, with 20 bases between them. The CDR3 spans 15 residues.

This clonotype was observed a few times. The CDR3 loop is CASSSPRWGDSNQPQHF. CDR3 bases: TGTGCCAGCAGCTCTCCGCGGTGGGGAGATAGCAATCAGCCCCAGCATTTT. V is TRBV27 and J is TRBJ1-5; no definite D call. The CDR3 sequence is 17 residues long. Between the trimmed V and J ends, which lost 6 bases and 0 bases, there was a span of 18 bases. CDR1 is MNHEY and CDR2 is SMNVEV in the germline V gene (reference sequence).